The rows below give T cell receptor beta chains drawn from one sample of a study of T cells in Graves' hyperthyroidism and ophthalmopathy. TCRdb itself ran the multiplex PCR reads through MiXCR, one entry per CDR3 protein. The top ten hold approximately 8.4% of the sample, which has roughly 740,000 distinct CDR3 sequences, less than 20% seen once. The sequenced sample consisted of blood. These receptors came from a man younger than 35 with Graves' hyperthyroidism. Both conserved end residues are part of each CDR3. D genes are given only for firm matches. Rows give clone size only sometimes, using once, few, many, or a class for an expanded clone.

>NA|TRBJ1-2|NA|TRBV24-1
CATSDAGTARGYGYTF
TGTGCCACCAGTGACGCCGGGACCGCAAGGGGCTATGGCTACACCTTC
>TRBD2|TRBJ2-1|many|TRBV24-1
CATSDLASGKAGAGEQFF
TGTGCCACCAGTGATCTGGCTAGCGGGAAGGCTGGAGCCGGTGAGCAGTTCTTC
>NA|TRBJ1-4|NA|TRBV18
CASSPRSEGEKLFF
TGTGCCAGCTCACCACGGTCGGAGGGCGAAAAACTGTTTTTT
>NA|TRBJ2-7|few|TRBV4-1
CASSQVGGQSRREQYF
TGCGCCAGCAGCCAAGTAGGTGGACAATCCCGCCGCGAGCAGTACTTC
>TRBD2|TRBJ2-3|NA|TRBV30
CAWSGSRTSGRTDTQYF
TGTGCCTGGAGTGGATCCCGGACTAGCGGGAGGACAGATACGCAGTATTTT
>NA|TRBJ2-5|NA|TRBV4-1
CASSQDRAGETQYF
TGCGCCAGCAGCCAAGATAGGGCGGGGGAGACCCAGTACTTC
>NA|TRBJ1-2|NA|TRBV25-1
CASSDEGYGYTF
TGTGCCAGCAGTGATGAGGGGTATGGCTACACCTTC
>NA|TRBJ2-2|NA|TRBV2
CASSVASSTGELFF
TGTGCCAGCAGTGTCGCGAGCTCCACCGGGGAGCTGTTTTTT
>NA|TRBJ2-2|NA|TRBV30
CAWSEVFGELFF
TGTGCCTGGAGTGAAGTTTTCGGGGAGCTGTTTTTT
>NA|TRBJ1-1|many|TRBV13
CASSLPDSNTEAFF
TGTGCCAGCAGCTTGCCCGACAGCAACACTGAAGCTTTCTTT
>NA|TRBJ2-1|few|TRBV29-1
CSVVDSTPGGEQFF
TGCAGCGTTGTGGACTCAACCCCCGGTGGTGAGCAGTTCTTC
>TRBD1|TRBJ2-1|many|TRBV27
CASWTGGGNEQFF
TGTGCCAGCTGGACAGGGGGAGGAAATGAGCAGTTCTTC
>NA|TRBJ2-4|many|TRBV28
CASNHRRNIQYF
TGTGCCAGCAACCACCGTCGAAACATTCAGTACTTC
>TRBD1|TRBJ1-2|many|TRBV7-2
CASSLGYLRAGGSGYTF
TGTGCCAGCAGCTTGGGGTACCTTCGGGCAGGGGGAAGTGGCTACACCTTC
>TRBD2|TRBJ2-1|many|TRBV6-5
CASSYSGGRARSYNEQFF
TGTGCCAGCAGTTACTCTGGCGGGAGGGCCCGCTCCTACAATGAGCAGTTCTTC
>NA|TRBJ2-7|many|TRBV11-2
CASSHHRGSLYEQYF
TGTGCCAGCAGCCACCACCGGGGGAGCCTCTACGAGCAGTACTTC
>NA|TRBJ2-3|many|TRBV7-9
CASSSRTGTDTQYF
TGTGCCAGCAGCTCCAGGACAGGCACAGATACGCAGTATTTT
>NA|TRBJ2-5|few|TRBV10-3
CATRAQETQYF
TGTGCCACCCGGGCACAAGAGACCCAGTACTTC
>TRBD1|TRBJ2-5|many|TRBV20-1
CSAMDRVVTQYF
TGCAGTGCTATGGACAGGGTTGTGACCCAGTACTTC
>TRBD2|TRBJ2-1|many|TRBV20-1
CSARDWASGRASYNEQFF
TGCAGTGCTAGAGATTGGGCCAGCGGGAGGGCCTCCTACAATGAGCAGTTCTTC
>NA|TRBJ1-1|NA|TRBV20-1
CSATPVNTEAFF
TGCAGTGCCACACCGGTTAACACTGAAGCTTTCTTT
>NA|TRBJ1-4|many|TRBV2
CASSVGKKLFF
TGTGCCAGCAGTGTAGGAAAAAAACTGTTTTTT
>NA|TRBJ2-7|many|TRBV6-1
CAGARDPADEQYF
TGTGCCGGGGCCCGGGACCCGGCGGACGAGCAGTACTTC
>TRBD1|TRBJ1-2|many|TRBV10-3
CAISVDRMNYGYTF
TGTGCCATCAGTGTGGACAGGATGAACTATGGCTACACCTTC
>TRBD2|TRBJ2-1|many|TRBV6-1
CASSAEREGYNEQFF
TGTGCCAGCAGTGCCGAGCGGGAGGGCTACAATGAGCAGTTCTTC
>TRBD1|TRBJ1-1|NA|TRBV10-3
CAISEPGQGLNTEAFF
TGTGCCATCAGTGAGCCTGGACAGGGGTTGAACACTGAAGCTTTCTTT
>TRBD2|TRBJ2-5|NA|TRBV12-3/TRBV12-4
CASSFGTSGTKTQYF
TGTGCCAGCAGTTTCGGGACTAGCGGCACGAAGACCCAGTACTTC
>NA|TRBJ1-1|many|TRBV5-1
CASSLSPGGVTEAFF
TGCGCCAGCAGCTTATCTCCGGGGGGGGTCACTGAAGCTTTCTTT
>NA|TRBJ1-1|NA|TRBV7-3
CASSFNSLTEAFF
TGTGCCAGCAGCTTCAACTCTCTAACTGAAGCTTTCTTT
>TRBD2|TRBJ2-1|NA|TRBV2
CASKKLANEQFF
TGTGCCAGCAAGAAACTAGCGAATGAGCAGTTCTTC
>NA|TRBJ2-1|many|TRBV28
CASSWVSPSYNEQFF
TGTGCCAGCAGTTGGGTCTCCCCCTCCTACAATGAGCAGTTCTTC
>TRBD2|TRBJ2-1|many|TRBV28
CASTTPGTSGGEQFF
TGTGCCAGCACCACCCCCGGGACTAGCGGGGGGGAGCAGTTCTTC
>TRBD2|TRBJ2-7|many|TRBV28
CASKRTSFYEQYF
TGTGCCAGCAAAAGGACTAGCTTTTACGAGCAGTACTTC
>TRBD1|TRBJ1-2|many|TRBV28
CASRGTGDYGYTF
TGTGCCAGCAGGGGGACAGGGGACTATGGCTACACCTTC
>TRBD2|TRBJ2-1|few|TRBV2
CASSDHSGIDYNEQFF
TGTGCCAGCAGTGACCATAGCGGGATTGACTACAATGAGCAGTTCTTC
>NA|TRBJ1-2|NA|TRBV4-1
CASSATGGYTF
TGCGCCAGCAGTGCTACAGGAGGCTACACCTTC
>NA|TRBJ1-2|few|TRBV20-1
CSARWGANGYTF
TGCAGTGCTAGATGGGGGGCGAATGGCTACACCTTC
>NA|TRBJ2-3|few|TRBV6-2/TRBV6-3
CASSFQGKADTQYF
TGTGCCAGCAGCTTTCAGGGGAAGGCAGATACGCAGTATTTT
>NA|TRBJ2-1|many|TRBV4-1
CASSQDDWALGGNEQFF
TGCGCCAGCAGCCAAGACGATTGGGCACTAGGCGGTAATGAGCAGTTCTTC
>NA|TRBJ2-1|NA|TRBV30
CAWESGWNHEQFF
TGTGCCTGGGAGAGCGGGTGGAACCATGAGCAGTTCTTC